The 22 T cell receptor beta chains given below trace back to one sample, sequenced in a study of T cells in Graves' hyperthyroidism and ophthalmopathy. What was amplified from RNA transcripts were TCR beta CDR3 regions. When the TCR CDR3 underwent first-round RT-PCR, the HTBI primer set was used. TCRdb passed the multiplex PCR reads through MiXCR, listing each CDR3 protein once. The sample includes more than 300,000 distinct CDR3 sequences, more than 12% of them seen just once. The sequenced material came from blood. The receptors stem from a woman under 40 with Graves' ophthalmopathy.

Only a few counts were recorded for this clonotype. The chain couples TRBV19 to TRBJ2-3, with TRBD2 matching over 15 bases. V lost 5 bases and J lost 4; bases outside the gene matches: 10. This CDR3 comprises 18 residues. Germline V gene data show CDR1 as LNHDA and CDR2 as SQIVND (reference sequence). The CDR3 region is CASSSKGLAGGLADTQYF. The CDR3 coding sequence is TGTGCCAGTAGTTCCAAAGGACTAGCGGGGGGGCTCGCAGATACGCAGTATTTT. Using reference TRBV19 and TRBJ2-3 for the parts outside the CDR3, the full variable domain is DGGITQSPKYLFRKEGQNVTLSCEQNLNHDAMYWYRQDPGQGLRLIYYSQIVNDFQKGDIAEGYSVSREKKESFPLTVTSAQKNPTAFYLCASSSKGLAGGLADTQYFGPGTRLTVL.

The rearrangement joins TRBV3-1 to TRBJ2-3; TRBD2 matches 10 bases. Germline CDR1 is LGHDT and CDR2 is YNNKEL (reference sequence). V was pared by 0 bases and J by 2 bases, with 5 bases of the junction left unmatched. The CDR3 spans 17 residues. CDR3 amino acids: CASSQDRSGGPTDTQYF. The CDR3 DNA sequence: TGTGCCAGCAGCCAAGATCGTAGCGGGGGGCCCACAGATACGCAGTATTTT.

This clonotype has more than one count but fewer than ten. The chain has TRBV10-2 and TRBJ2-7; D assignment may be TRBD1 or TRBD2 (5 bases each). Trimming left V 6 bases short and J 3 bases short, with 15 bases between. The CDR3 loop spans 14 amino acids. In germline, CDR1 is WSHSY, CDR2 SAAADI. The CDR3 here is CASRGTGKHYEQYF. For the CDR3, the DNA is TGCGCCAGCAGGGGGACCGGGAAACACTACGAGCAGTACTTC.

This clonotype has ten or more counts. The V and J genes are TRBV3-1 and TRBJ1-2; TRBD1 is a possible D gene (5 bases). V lost 4 bases and J 5 bases, leaving 11 bases between the germline ends. The CDR3 consists of 13 residues. Germline V gene data show CDR1 as LGHDT and CDR2 as YNNKEL (reference sequence). The CDR3 nucleotides are TGTGCCAGCAGCCTCAGGGTGGAGTATGGCTACACCTTC. This codes for CASSLRVEYGYTF.

This clonotype was observed many times. V and J are TRBV28 and TRBJ2-2; TRBD2 matches 7 bases. The germline V gene encodes CDR1 MDHEN and CDR2 SYDVKM. This CDR3 is built from 15 residues. V lost 5 bases, J lost 1 base, and 4 bases stayed unmatched. This chain's CDR3 is CASSVPGGNTGELFF. The CDR3 DNA is TGTGCCAGCAGTGTACCGGGGGGGAACACCGGGGAGCTGTTTTTT.

This clonotype appeared many times. J is TRBJ2-7 and V is TRBV12-3 or TRBV12-4; 7 bases are a match to TRBD2. The CDR3 is 12 amino acids. The V gene end was trimmed by 7 bases and the J gene end by 3 bases; junction bases not matched to a gene: 3. CDR3 in amino acids: CASMGGSYEQYF. The CDR3 DNA is TGTGCCAGCATGGGCGGGAGCTACGAGCAGTACTTC.

The chain links TRBV5-6 to TRBJ2-5; 8 nucleotides align to TRBD1. The length of the CDR3 is 14 residues. The junction had 7 bases not matched to a gene; V was cut back by 4 bases and J by 5 bases. The germline gives CDR1 SGHDT, CDR2 YYEEEE. The CDR3 spells CASSPDREVETQYF. The CDR3 coding sequence is TGTGCCAGCAGCCCGGACAGGGAGGTGGAGACCCAGTACTTC.

This chain links TRBV20-1 with TRBJ1-5; D unresolved. Per the germline V gene, CDR1 is DFQATT and CDR2 is SNEGSKA (reference sequence). The V and J ends lost 5 bases and 1 base respectively, with 15 bases between them. This CDR3 contains 15 residues. The CDR3 here is CSAGDAGKSNQPQHF. In DNA form, the CDR3 reads TGCAGTGCTGGTGACGCGGGTAAGAGCAATCAGCCCCAGCATTTT.

This clonotype was picked up a small number of times. With a much larger clone just one base away, this may be a read error. The rearrangement links TRBV3-1 to TRBJ2-5, with 8 nucleotides matching TRBD2. Germline lookup yields CDR1 LGHDT and CDR2 YNNKEL (reference sequence). The length of the CDR3 is 15 residues. The CDR3 spells CASSPARRGEEAQYF. As DNA, the CDR3 is TGTGCCAGCAGCCCCGCCCGGCGGGGGGAAGAGGCCCAGTACTTC.

This clonotype was seen ten or more times. J is TRBJ1-4 and V is TRBV3-1; TRBD1 might be the D (5 bases). Looked up from germline, CDR1 is LGHDT and CDR2 is YNNKEL (reference sequence). V was clipped by 4 bases and J by 8 bases, with 17 bases between them. The CDR3 runs to 15 residues. The CDR3 is CASSPPGEGTEKLFF. DNA for the CDR3: TGTGCCAGCAGCCCCCCGGGGGAGGGAACCGAAAAACTGTTTTTT.

This clonotype has only a few counts. The chain is built from TRBV4-2 and TRBJ2-1, with a possible D match to TRBD2 (6 bases). Germline V gives CDR1 LGHNA, CDR2 YNFKEQ. The CDR3 has 15 amino acids. V was clipped by 1 base and J by 4 bases, with 11 bases between them. The CDR3 protein is CASSQGVSGYNEQFF. The CDR3 DNA is TGTGCCAGCAGCCAAGGGGTTAGCGGTTACAATGAGCAGTTCTTC.

The CDR3 loop reads CASSFERTGGRETQYF. The CDR3 nucleotides read TGTGCCAGCAGCTTCGAAAGGACAGGGGGCAGAGAGACCCAGTACTTC. The chain recombines TRBV5-6 with TRBJ2-5; TRBD1 matches at 11 bases. This CDR3 has 16 residues. Trimming cost V 2 bases and J 4 bases; bases outside gene matches: 7. Per germline, CDR1 SGHDT and CDR2 YYEEEE.

This clonotype was found many times. This rearrangement joins TRBV28 to TRBJ1-5; D not certain. The germline V and J ends were trimmed by 9 bases and 7 bases, with 13 bases remaining between them. The CDR3 covers 12 residues. Germline V lookup: CDR1 MDHEN, CDR2 SYDVKM. CDR3 in DNA: TGTGCCAGTAGCTTAGGGTCCCAGCCCCAGCATTTT. Translation gives CASSLGSQPQHF. The variable domain in full, with the rest retrieved from reference TRBV28 and TRBJ1-5, is DVKVTQSSRYLVKRTGEKVFLECVQDMDHENMFWYRQDPGLGLRLIYFSYDVKMKEKGDIPEGYSVSREKKERFSLILESASTNQTSMYLCASSLGSQPQHFGDGTRLSIL.

This clonotype has more than one count but fewer than ten. The rearrangement links TRBV25-1 to TRBJ2-7, with a possible D match to TRBD2 (7 bases). In germline, CDR1 is MGHDK, CDR2 SYGVNS. The CDR3 is 16 residues long. V was clipped by 2 bases and J by 3 bases, with 17 bases between them. The CDR3 here is CASSELGGAEIYEQYF. The CDR3 DNA follows: TGTGCCAGCAGTGAACTAGGGGGGGCTGAGATCTACGAGCAGTACTTC.

At least ten counts were recorded for this clonotype. The J gene is TRBJ1-2, the V gene TRBV28; 9 bases map to TRBD1. Germline V gives CDR1 MDHEN, CDR2 SYDVKM. Trimming cost V 3 bases and J 8 bases; bases outside gene matches: 10. This CDR3 is 15 amino acids long. In nucleotides, the CDR3 is TGTGCCAGCAGTTTTGGGGGGACAGGGTTGCGGGGCTACACCTTC. Translating it yields CASSFGGTGLRGYTF.

This clonotype was picked up many times. At one boundary the junction diverges from the germline segment, which might be a read error. The chain has TRBV6-1 and TRBJ2-1, with D maybe TRBD2 (6 bases). The CDR3 runs 14 residues. CDR1 and CDR2 from the germline V gene are MNHNS and SASEGT. The CDR3 nucleotides are TGTGCCAGCAGAGAAGCGGGTCTCCTTCATGAGCAGTTCTTC. The encoded protein is CASREAGLLHEQFF.

This clonotype was detected ten times or more. The genes are TRBV7-2 and TRBJ2-7; D uncertain. V gave up 4 bases and J gave up 7 bases, with 11 bases separating them. Germline V gene lookup returns CDR1 SGHTA and CDR2 FQGNSA. The CDR3 is 12 amino acids. CDR3: CASSSGQAEQYF. DNA of the CDR3: TGTGCCAGCAGCTCAGGCCAGGCGGAGCAGTACTTC.

The sample holds a few counts of this clonotype. The chain joins TRBV5-1 to TRBJ1-1; no clear D gene. V was clipped by 1 base and J by 4 bases, with 11 bases between them. In germline, CDR1 is SGHRS, CDR2 YFSETQ. This CDR3 has 14 amino acids. The CDR3 protein is CASSLYLGGTEAFF. The CDR3 DNA follows: TGCGCCAGCAGCTTGTATCTGGGAGGCACTGAAGCTTTCTTT. Full variable domain (missing parts from reference TRBV5-1 and TRBJ1-1): KAGVTQTPRYLIKTRGQQVTLSCSPISGHRSVSWYQQTPGQGLQFLFEYFSETQRNKGNFPGRFSGRQFSNSRSEMNVSTLELGDSALYLCASSLYLGGTEAFFGQGTRLTVV.

The chain links TRBV12-3 or TRBV12-4 to TRBJ1-1, with D unclear. Between the trimmed V and J ends, which lost 6 bases and 5 bases, there was a span of 16 bases. This CDR3 region has 14 residues. The DNA of the CDR3 is TGTGCCAGCAGCCCAGGCCCCGGGGATACTGAAGCTTTCTTT. This codes for CASSPGPGDTEAFF.

As for this clonotype: A much bigger clone sits one base away, suggesting this may be a read error. The chain has TRBV20-1 and TRBJ2-5; D is undetermined. The CDR3 spans 10 residues. Germline V CDR1 and CDR2: DFQATT, SNEGSKA (reference sequence). This CDR3 is CTAPRETQYF. In DNA, the CDR3 is TGCACTGCTCCCCGGGAGACCCAGTACTTC.

The chain has TRBV9 and TRBJ2-2; TRBD2 aligns across 10 bases. The CDR3 loop spans 17 amino acids. The V and J ends lost 0 bases and 4 bases, in that order; junction bases with no gene match: 6. Germline V gene data show CDR1 as SGDLS and CDR2 as YYNGEE. Here the CDR3 DNA reads TGTGCCAGCAGCGTAGAAGCGGGGGGGCGTAGCACCGGGGAGCTGTTTTTT. This encodes CASSVEAGGRSTGELFF.

The sample holds a few counts of this clonotype. V gene TRBV28 combines with J gene TRBJ1-5, with a possible D match to TRBD1 (6 bases). The V gene lost 7 bases and the J gene lost 0 bases, with 16 bases spanning the gap. CDR3 length: 16 residues. Germline CDR1 reads MDHEN; CDR2 reads SYDVKM. In DNA form, the CDR3 reads TGTGCCAGCACCCGGGGGGCCCAATATAGCAATCAGCCCCAGCATTTT. Encoded protein: CASTRGAQYSNQPQHF.